The clone carrying this TCR beta chain was found a few times. Its cognate antigen is unknown. Scientists made TCR beta libraries using quantitative 5'-RACE with molecular barcodes. TCRdb reprocessed the 5' RACE reads with MiXCR, giving one entry per CDR3 protein. In the table there are about 200,000 distinct CDR3 sequences, over 10% of which are singletons. The germline gives CDR1 SEHNR, CDR2 FQNEAQ (reference sequence). J gave up 2 bases and V 5 bases, and 12 bases lay outside the gene matches. This CDR3 is built from 16 residues. This record belongs to a study of CD8 T cells in ankylosing spondylitis. General study points: Researchers reportedly found disease-linked clones significantly enriched in matched ankylosing spondylitis synovial fluid. Disease-linked clones bore a CD8+ phenotype and were relatively rare in peripheral blood.

The clonotype comes from a male donor with ankylosing spondylitis or in good health (not recorded which). The V gene is TRBV7-9, the J gene TRBJ2-7; 7 nucleotides line up with TRBD1. Input material: blood, either unsorted or a sorted T cell fraction (not recorded which). This chain's CDR3 is CASSPSKGASTYEQYF. CDR3 coding DNA: TGTGCCAGCAGCCCCTCTAAGGGGGCCAGCACCTACGAGCAGTACTTC.